Below are 6 T cell receptor beta chains sequenced from a single sample in a study of CD8+ T cells in alopecia areata. After isolation, RNA underwent reverse transcription to generate cDNA as the sequencing template. The assay was immunoSEQ multiplex PCR, and TCRdb's table has in-frame clones only and misses some. This sample carries about 210,000 clones, under 40% of them seen once, and the ten largest clones take more than 0.4%. Treatment here: oral pan-JAK inhibitor, 5-10 mg twice daily. This specimen consisted of CD4+ T cells sorted from blood, obtained between weeks 30 and 35, from a patient treated with tofacitinib. The receptor set was obtained from a human donor with alopecia areata.

This clone was seen ten or more times. The V call is TRBV5-1, the J call TRBJ2-2, with D perhaps matching TRBD1 (5 bases). The CDR3 has 15 amino acids. Germline V gene sequence: CDR1 SGHRS, CDR2 YFSETQ. V gave up 4 bases and J gave up 6 bases, with 16 bases separating them. The DNA for the CDR3 is TGCGCCAGCAGCGTGAACCCAGGGTCGGCCGGGGAGCTGTTTTTT. Translating gives CASSVNPGSAGELFF.

This clone turned up a few times. The chain joins TRBV5-6 to TRBJ2-1; a weak D match, TRBD2 (5 bases). V was shortened by 0 bases and J by 7 bases, with 17 bases between the two germline ends. Per germline, CDR1 SGHDT and CDR2 YYEEEE. CDR3 length: 16 residues. This CDR3 is CASSLARGDLGNEQFF. The CDR3 DNA reads TGTGCCAGCAGCTTGGCTCGGGGAGATCTCGGAAATGAGCAGTTCTTC.

This clone was recorded only once. The rearrangement uses TRBV4-2 and TRBJ1-2; possibly TRBD1 for D (5 bases). Germline CDR1 and CDR2: LGHNA and YNFKEQ. V was cut by 3 bases and J by 4 bases, with 18 bases left in between. This CDR3 region has 16 residues. The CDR3 DNA reads TGTGCCAGCAGCCACGTAATCGGGGGAGAAGGCTATGGCTACACCTTC. Amino acid sequence: CASSHVIGGEGYGYTF.

The chain has TRBV7-8 and TRBJ1-2, with D tentatively TRBD1 (5 bases). The CDR3 spans 14 residues. V lost 0 bases to trimming and J lost 7 bases, with 12 bases between them. Germline V gene sequence: CDR1 SGHVS, CDR2 FQNEAQ. CDR3: CASSLAGTTGGYTF. In nucleotides, the CDR3 is TGTGCCAGCAGCTTAGCGGGGACTACGGGTGGCTACACCTTC. The whole variable domain, filled in from reference TRBV7-8 and TRBJ1-2, reads GAGVSQSPRYKVAKRGQDVALRCDPISGHVSLFWYQQALGQGPEFLTYFQNEAQLDKSGLPSDRFFAERPEGSVSTLKIQRTQQEDSAVYLCASSLAGTTGGYTFGSGTRLTVV.

This clone has more than one count but fewer than ten. The chain employs TRBV19 and TRBJ2-7; D gene unclear. Germline CDR1 reads LNHDA; CDR2 reads SQIVND (reference sequence). Deletions cut 6 bases from V and 0 bases from J, with 9 bases between. The CDR3 runs 13 residues. In nucleotides, the CDR3 is TGTGCCAGTAGCAGGCCGAGCTCCTACGAGCAGTACTTC. Translating gives CASSRPSSYEQYF.

A few counts support this clone. V is TRBV6-6 and J is TRBJ1-5; D ambiguous. This CDR3 is built from 15 residues. The germline V gene has CDR1 MNHNY and CDR2 SVGAGI (reference sequence). V was shortened by 2 bases and J by 0 bases, with 8 bases between the two germline ends. This chain's CDR3 is CASSYAQVSNQPQHF. CDR3 in DNA: TGTGCCAGCAGTTACGCCCAGGTTAGCAATCAGCCCCAGCATTTT.